This TCR beta chain was identified during a study of T cell repertoires in cytomegalovirus infection. Study details: Recently identified HLA-C-restricted CMV epitopes were used, and well-studied HLA-B-restricted CMV epitopes were used as well. Public TCR beta signatures were indicative of both CMV infection and a matching HLA type.

Germline CDR1 DFQATT, CDR2 SNEGSKA (reference sequence). V was pared by 3 bases and J by 0 bases, with 12 bases between. The CDR3 contains 14 residues. Each CDR3 protein gets one entry after TCRdb re-called the reads with MiXCR. The sample carries roughly 570,000 distinct CDR3 sequences, approximately 40% recorded once. As regards this clonotype: The target antigen is unknown.

Broader study findings: Summed public TCR beta family frequency identified CMV carriers bearing the relevant HLA. In two of eight donors, the top clonotype was HLA-C-restricted CMV-specific.

This TCR came from a human donor in good health (CMV status not recorded). Some clones in this sample may be carry-over from other donors' samples. Material: cultured PBMCs, obtained from culture after CMV antigen stimulation. The chain uses TRBV20-1 and TRBJ2-7; TRBD2 might be the D (6 bases). DNA for the CDR3: TGCAGTGCTAGGAGGCTGCGGGGCTCCTACGAGCAGTACTTC. This gives the protein CSARRLRGSYEQYF.